These T cell receptor beta chains were read from a single sample in a study of shared clonotypes between healthy human individuals. Only in-frame clones appear in the TCRdb table, and some are missing; sequencing was by immunoSEQ multiplex PCR. The table records about 1.1 million clones, approximately 80% of them present only once. Sequencing was done on a sample of memory CD4+ T cells from PBMCs. These receptors were obtained from a young man in good health. Some clones in this sample may be carry-over from other donors' samples. Both conserved end residues are part of each CDR3. D genes are given only for firm matches. Some rows have no size entry. The others give once, few or many, or a class for an expanded clone.

abundance: few
v_gene: TRBV27
d_gene: TRBD1
j_gene: TRBJ1-2
CDR3aa: CASSSRDRGAYGYTF
CDR3nt: TGTGCCAGCAGTTCACGCGACAGGGGGGCTTATGGCTACACCTTC

abundance: .
v_gene: TRBV29-1
d_gene: .
j_gene: TRBJ2-2
CDR3aa: CSVEGAKNTGELFF
CDR3nt: TGCAGCGTTGAAGGAGCGAAGAACACCGGGGAGCTGTTTTTT

abundance: .
v_gene: TRBV7-2
d_gene: TRBD2
j_gene: TRBJ2-1
CDR3aa: CASSRGENEQFF
CDR3nt: TGTGCCAGCAGCCGGGGGGAGAATGAGCAGTTCTTC

abundance: .
v_gene: TRBV28
d_gene: .
j_gene: TRBJ1-5
CDR3aa: CASTISTPGQPQHF
CDR3nt: TGTGCCAGCACCATTTCGACCCCCGGCCAGCCCCAGCATTTT

abundance: .
v_gene: TRBV19
d_gene: .
j_gene: TRBJ2-7
CDR3aa: CASSIFSSGPGEQYF
CDR3nt: TGTGCCAGTAGTATTTTTTCCTCGGGCCCCGGCGAGCAGTACTTC

abundance: .
v_gene: TRBV10-1
d_gene: TRBD1
j_gene: TRBJ2-5
CDR3aa: CASSRDRKETQYF
CDR3nt: TGCGCCAGCAGTCGGGACAGGAAAGAGACCCAGTACTTC

abundance: many
v_gene: TRBV27
d_gene: .
j_gene: TRBJ2-3
CDR3aa: CASSLWARGTVSTDTQYF
CDR3nt: TGTGCCAGCAGTTTATGGGCCCGTGGGACGGTGAGCACAGATACGCAGTATTTT

abundance: .
v_gene: TRBV7-3
d_gene: TRBD1
j_gene: TRBJ2-2
CDR3aa: CASSTTGGNTGELFF
CDR3nt: TGTGCCAGCAGCACGACAGGGGGGAACACCGGGGAGCTGTTTTTT

abundance: .
v_gene: TRBV7-9
d_gene: .
j_gene: TRBJ2-3
CDR3aa: CASSLAVFTSTDTQYF
CDR3nt: TGTGCCAGCAGCTTAGCCGTCTTTACTAGCACAGATACGCAGTATTTT

abundance: .
v_gene: TRBV28
d_gene: .
j_gene: TRBJ1-2
CDR3aa: CASRTGGPRGYTF
CDR3nt: TGTGCCAGCAGGACCGGGGGACCTCGTGGCTACACCTTC

abundance: once
v_gene: TRBV5-1
d_gene: .
j_gene: TRBJ2-7
CDR3aa: CASSLTGTNYEQYF
CDR3nt: TGCGCCAGCAGCTTGACAGGGACAAACTACGAGCAGTACTTC

abundance: .
v_gene: TRBV5-1
d_gene: TRBD1
j_gene: TRBJ1-2
CDR3aa: CASSPGAGGSYGYTF
CDR3nt: TGCGCCAGCAGCCCGGGAGCAGGGGGTTCCTATGGCTACACCTTC

abundance: .
v_gene: TRBV5-1
d_gene: .
j_gene: TRBJ1-5
CDR3aa: CASSIGDINSNQPQHF
CDR3nt: TGCGCCAGCAGCATAGGGGACATAAATAGCAATCAGCCCCAGCATTTT